The 31 T cell receptor beta chains reported below all come from one sample, sequenced in a study of T cell responses to AZD1222 COVID-19 vaccine. TCRdb's table, derived via immunoSEQ multiplex PCR, lists solely in-frame clones and lacks some. The sample carries just under 100,000 clones, over 75% recorded once. The sequences come from peripheral blood, collected on day 0 of AZD1222 vaccination. Receptors originate from an adult in good health.

The chain is built from TRBV6-4 and TRBJ2-2; no reliable D call. CDR1 is MRHNA and CDR2 is SNTAGT in the germline V gene. The CDR3 runs to 13 residues. With 10 bases removed from V and 0 bases from J, the gap between germline ends came to 9 bases. CDR3 DNA sequence: TGTGCCACTAGTAAAGCGAACACCGGGGAGCTGTTTTTT. This translates into CATSKANTGELFF.

The table lists this clone with a count of one. This sequence joins TRBV6-5 and TRBJ2-1; TRBD2 matches 11 bases. The V segment lost 2 bases and the J segment 4 bases; nucleotides outside the gene matches: 4. This CDR3 is 16 amino acids long. Germline V lookup: CDR1 MNHEY, CDR2 SVGAGI. In nucleotides, the CDR3 is TGTGCCAGCAGTTACCCCTGGACTAGCGGGTACAATGAGCAGTTCTTC. Its translation: CASSYPWTSGYNEQFF.

This clone has more than one count but fewer than ten. The chain uses TRBV5-6 and TRBJ2-1; maybe TRBD2 (5 bases). The CDR3 consists of 14 residues. The V end was cut by 4 bases, the J end by 9 bases, with 17 bases between. Per germline, CDR1 SGHDT and CDR2 YYEEEE. The DNA of the CDR3 is TGTGCCAGCAGCCCGGGAAATGAACGAGGTGAGCAGTTCTTC. Amino acids: CASSPGNERGEQFF.

V usage is TRBV3-1 (or the pseudogene TRBV3-2) and J usage is TRBJ1-4; 9 nucleotides agree with TRBD1. In germline, CDR1 is LGHDT, CDR2 YNNKEL (reference sequence). This CDR3 region has 16 residues. V lost 2 bases, J lost 5 bases, and 6 bases stayed unmatched. CDR3 residues: CASSQPRGTGNEKLFF. The CDR3 DNA reads TGTGCCAGCAGCCAACCTCGCGGGACAGGGAATGAAAAACTGTTTTTT.

The chain joins TRBV7-9 to TRBJ1-6; D unclear. Germline lookup yields CDR1 SEHNR and CDR2 FQNEAQ (reference sequence). With 5 bases removed from V and 14 bases from J, the gap between germline ends came to 13 bases. This CDR3 has 12 amino acids. CDR3 sequence: CASSPPGLALHF. The CDR3, as DNA: TGTGCCAGCAGCCCTCCGGGGTTAGCCCTCCACTTT. Drawing the rest from reference TRBV7-9 and TRBJ1-6, the complete variable domain is DTGVSQNPRHKITKRGQNVTFRCDPISEHNRLYWYRQTLGQGPEFLTYFQNEAQLEKSRLLSDRFSAERPKGSFSTLEIQRTEQGDSAMYLCASSPPGLALHFGNGTRLTVT.

The chain combines TRBV5-1 with TRBJ2-1; 9 nucleotides line up with TRBD2. V was clipped by 4 bases and J by 6 bases; unmatched bases: 11. Looked up from germline, CDR1 is SGHRS and CDR2 is YFSETQ. The CDR3 contains 16 residues. In DNA form, the CDR3 reads TGCGCCAGCAGCCTGCTGGGGCTAGCGGGGACCAATGAGCAGTTCTTC. As protein: CASSLLGLAGTNEQFF.

This chain uses TRBV19 with TRBJ1-2; no definite D call. The V gene's germline CDR1 is LNHDA and CDR2 SQIVND (reference sequence). The CDR3 is 13 residues long. The V end was cut by 6 bases, the J end by 8 bases, with 16 bases between. As DNA, the CDR3 is TGTGCCAGTAGCCGGACCGAAACGGCGGGCTACACCTTC. The encoded protein is CASSRTETAGYTF.

This chain joins TRBV5-1 and TRBJ1-4, with 7 bases that match TRBD1. J was trimmed by 5 bases and V by 4 bases; bases with no gene match: 8. CDR3 length: 15 residues. Germline CDR1 and CDR2: SGHRS and YFSETQ. DNA for the CDR3: TGCGCCAGCAGCCCGGCCGGGACAGTAAATGAAAAACTGTTTTTT. Residues: CASSPAGTVNEKLFF.

The chain recombines TRBV19 with TRBJ2-4; D might be TRBD1 (6 bases). Germline-derived CDR1 and CDR2 are LNHDA and SQIVND (reference sequence). With 1 base removed from V and 0 bases from J, the gap between germline ends came to 13 bases. CDR3 length: 17 residues. CDR3 protein: CASSIGGTLLAKNIQYF. The DNA for the CDR3 is TGTGCCAGTAGTATAGGAGGGACACTGCTAGCCAAAAACATTCAGTACTTC.

This chain links TRBV19 with TRBJ1-5; no firm D call. The V gene lost 3 bases and the J gene lost 4 bases, with 4 bases spanning the gap. CDR3 length: 12 residues. Germline values: CDR1 LNHDA, CDR2 SQIVND (reference sequence). The CDR3 protein is CASSMVNQPQHF. In nucleotides, the CDR3 is TGTGCCAGTAGTATGGTAAATCAGCCCCAGCATTTT.

V is TRBV28 and J is TRBJ2-7; TRBD1 might be the D (6 bases). The germline V gene encodes CDR1 MDHEN and CDR2 SYDVKM. The ends were cut back, 4 bases at V and 4 bases at J, with 14 bases in the middle. The CDR3 runs to 14 residues. The CDR3 spells CASSSSPGEYEQYF. In DNA form, the CDR3 reads TGTGCCAGCAGTTCCTCGCCAGGGGAATACGAGCAGTACTTC.

The chain recombines TRBV27 with TRBJ1-1; D is ambiguous. This CDR3 has 14 amino acids. In germline, CDR1 is MNHEY, CDR2 SMNVEV (reference sequence). The V and J ends lost 2 bases and 0 bases respectively, with 7 bases between them. The CDR3 DNA reads TGTGCCAGCAGTTTAGCCGGGTTGAACACTGAAGCTTTCTTT. It specifies CASSLAGLNTEAFF.

The chain carries TRBV6-5 and TRBJ2-5, with unresolved D. CDR1 MNHEY and CDR2 SVGAGI come from the germline V gene. V shed 3 bases and J shed 5 bases, with 13 bases lying between them. There are 14 residues in the CDR3. This CDR3 reads CASSYLTATETQYF. As DNA, the CDR3 is TGTGCCAGCAGTTATCTCACAGCCACGGAGACCCAGTACTTC.

The gene calls are TRBV4-2 and TRBJ1-4; D remains ambiguous. CDR3 length: 13 amino acids. The V end lost 6 bases, the J end lost 7 bases, and 12 bases lay between the germline ends. The germline gives CDR1 LGHNA, CDR2 YNFKEQ. The CDR3 is CASRTSLSEKLFF. CDR3 in DNA: TGTGCCAGCAGGACGTCCTTGTCTGAAAAACTGTTTTTT.

The V call is TRBV18, the J call TRBJ2-3, with no clear D. This CDR3 comprises 14 residues. Germline values: CDR1 KGHSH, CDR2 LQKENI. V was shortened by 7 bases and J by 6 bases, with 17 bases between the two germline ends. The DNA of the CDR3 is TGTGCCAGCTACCAGGTCAGATCACAGGATACGCAGTATTTT. Translation gives CASYQVRSQDTQYF.

V gene TRBV2 combines with J gene TRBJ1-1, with TRBD1 as a possible D gene (6 bases). There are 13 residues in the CDR3. CDR1 and CDR2 from the germline V gene are SNHLY and FYNNEI. V lost 9 bases to trimming and J lost 4 bases, with 15 bases between them. CDR3 amino acids: CASKTGPGTEAFF. The CDR3 bases are TGTGCCAGTAAGACAGGTCCGGGCACTGAAGCTTTCTTT.

The chain carries TRBV6-6 and TRBJ1-5; D is undetermined. Germline V gene lookup returns CDR1 MNHNY and CDR2 SVGAGI (reference sequence). V was trimmed by 2 bases and J by 4 bases, leaving 6 bases between them. This CDR3 is 13 amino acids long. The CDR3, as DNA: TGTGCCAGCAGTTACGAAAGGAATCAGCCCCAGCATTTT. It yields the protein CASSYERNQPQHF.

About this clone itself: The CDR3 does not close with the conserved phenylalanine or tryptophan, likely indicating a read error. The DNA is omitted, as the CDR3 cannot be located on it reliably, and the CDR3 follows TCRdb's listing. CDR3 sequence reads: CSALRREYSTI. The rearrangement links TRBV20-1 to TRBJ2-7; the table's D call, TRBD2, was not checked against the DNA. Germline V gene data show CDR1 as DFQATT and CDR2 as SNEGSKA (reference sequence). Termini included, the CDR3 measures 11 amino acids.

The CDR3 here is CASNGQGVQPQHF. The CDR3 DNA is TGTGCCAGTAATGGACAGGGGGTTCAGCCCCAGCATTTT. The chain uses TRBV19 and TRBJ1-5, with 10 bases fitting TRBD1. Germline loops: CDR1 LNHDA, CDR2 SQIVND (reference sequence). CDR3 length: 13 residues. The junction had 3 bases not matched to a gene; V was cut back by 7 bases and J by 6 bases. Together with reference TRBV19 and TRBJ1-5, the CDR3 gives the full variable domain: DGGITQSPKYLFRKEGQNVTLSCEQNLNHDAMYWYRQDPGQGLRLIYYSQIVNDFQKGDIAEGYSVSREKKESFPLTVTSAQKNPTAFYLCASNGQGVQPQHFGDGTRLSIL.

This chain uses TRBV10-1 with TRBJ2-3, with D uncertain. The germline CDR1 and CDR2 sequences are WNHNN and SYGVQD (reference sequence). This CDR3 contains 12 residues. V was shortened by 0 bases and J by 5 bases, with 3 bases between the two germline ends. CDR3 in DNA: TGCGCCAGCAGTGAGTCCATAGATACGCAGTATTTT. Translated: CASSESIDTQYF.

This chain uses TRBV3-1 (or the pseudogene TRBV3-2) with TRBJ2-7; 8 bases align to TRBD2. The junction had 8 bases not matched to a gene; V was cut back by 4 bases and J by 0 bases. This CDR3 contains 16 residues. Germline V lookup: CDR1 LGHDT, CDR2 YNNKEL (reference sequence). CDR3: CASSPPLGGGSYEQYF. The CDR3 DNA is TGTGCCAGCAGCCCGCCCCTCGGGGGGGGCTCCTACGAGCAGTACTTC.

The rearrangement uses TRBV4-3 and TRBJ2-3; 7 nucleotides align to TRBD2. The CDR3 contains 16 residues. The J segment lost 2 bases and the V segment lost 1 base, leaving 6 bases of the junction unmatched. The V gene's germline CDR1 is LGHNA and CDR2 YSLEER. The CDR3 bases are TGCGCCAGCAGCCAAGGTGTCAGCGGGGCCACAGATACGCAGTATTTT. Translating it yields CASSQGVSGATDTQYF.

The rearrangement uses TRBV9 and TRBJ1-2; D is unclear. The CDR3 totals 14 residues. Trimming took 0 bases from V and 1 from J, leaving 7 bases between them. The germline V gene encodes CDR1 SGDLS and CDR2 YYNGEE. CDR3 DNA sequence: TGTGCCAGCAGCGTAGCCGGCAGTAACTATGGCTACACCTTC. This gives the protein CASSVAGSNYGYTF.

The chain has TRBV9 and TRBJ2-3; maybe TRBD2 (5 bases). Between the trimmed V and J ends, which lost 3 bases and 2 bases, there was a span of 10 bases. CDR1 and CDR2 from the germline V gene are SGDLS and YYNGEE. The CDR3 loop spans 14 amino acids. The CDR3 reads CASSDPSLTDTQYF. The CDR3 DNA sequence: TGTGCCAGCAGCGATCCTAGCCTCACAGATACGCAGTATTTT.

V gene TRBV24-1 combines with J gene TRBJ2-2; D is unresolved. Germline loops: CDR1 KGHDR, CDR2 SFDVKD. The length of the CDR3 is 12 residues. The V and J ends lost 4 bases and 6 bases respectively, with 5 bases between them. The CDR3 sequence: CATSEGSGELFF. The CDR3 DNA follows: TGTGCCACCAGTGAAGGATCCGGGGAGCTGTTTTTT.

The chain is built from TRBV7-2 and TRBJ1-4; no firm D call. V was pared by 6 bases and J by 0 bases, with 11 bases between. Germline V gene lookup returns CDR1 SGHTA and CDR2 FQGNSA. This CDR3 has 15 amino acids. The chain's CDR3 is CASSSDGATNEKLFF. The CDR3 coding sequence is TGTGCCAGCAGTTCGGACGGTGCAACTAATGAAAAACTGTTTTTT.

The V gene is TRBV6-5, the J gene TRBJ1-1, with 7 bases aligning to TRBD1. V shed 7 bases, J shed 4 bases, and the junction held 9 bases outside the gene matches. Germline V gives CDR1 MNHEY, CDR2 SVGAGI. The CDR3 length is 14 residues. CDR3 protein: CASMRGGFSTEAFF. The DNA for the CDR3 is TGTGCCAGCATGCGAGGGGGCTTCAGCACTGAAGCTTTCTTT.

To note about this clone: Different DNA sequences within this sample yield the same CDR3. The chain employs TRBV5-1 and TRBJ1-4; D gene unclear. The CDR3 is 16 amino acids. The germline V gene encodes CDR1 SGHRS and CDR2 YFSETQ. Deletions cut 0 bases from V and 0 bases from J, with 9 bases between. CDR3 DNA: TGCGCCAGCAGCTTGGGCTGGGGAGCAACTAATGAAAAACTGTTTTTT. Protein: CASSLGWGATNEKLFF.

The chain carries TRBV30 and TRBJ1-6, with unresolved D. Trimming cost V 3 bases and J 9 bases, with 15 bases left between them. In germline, CDR1 is GTSNPN, CDR2 SVGIG (reference sequence). This CDR3 spans 14 amino acids. For the CDR3, the DNA is TGTGCCTGGAGGAGAGGGCAGGCGAGTTCACCCCTCCACTTT. It specifies CAWRRGQASSPLHF.

The V gene is TRBV19, the J gene TRBJ1-1, with D hard to call. V was cut by 8 bases and J by 3 bases, with 13 bases left in between. The CDR3 loop spans 13 amino acids. Germline CDR1 LNHDA, CDR2 SQIVND (reference sequence). The CDR3, as DNA: TGTGCCAGTGTCGCTTCAGCGTACACTGAAGCTTTCTTT. Translating gives CASVASAYTEAFF. The variable domain in full, with the rest retrieved from reference TRBV19 and TRBJ1-1, is DGGITQSPKYLFRKEGQNVTLSCEQNLNHDAMYWYRQDPGQGLRLIYYSQIVNDFQKGDIAEGYSVSREKKESFPLTVTSAQKNPTAFYLCASVASAYTEAFFGQGTRLTVV.

The V gene is TRBV19, the J gene TRBJ2-2; D tentatively reads TRBD1 or TRBD2 (6 bases each). The CDR3 totals 13 residues. Trimming stripped 9 bases from V and 6 bases from J, with 14 bases between. The germline CDR1 and CDR2 sequences are LNHDA and SQIVND (reference sequence). The CDR3 DNA reads as TGTGCCAGCAGGGGCGCGGGACCCGGGGAGCTGTTTTTT. Translation: CASRGAGPGELFF.